The rows below give T cell receptor beta chains drawn from one sample of a study of T cell responses to AZD1222 COVID-19 vaccine. Sequencing was performed with immunoSEQ multiplex PCR; in TCRdb, only in-frame clones are kept and a portion is missing. The repertoire consists of about 170,000 clones, with approximately 90% occurring once and the leading ten covering 1.1%. The material was peripheral blood, obtained 28 days after the second AZD1222 dose. The receptors stem from an adult who received the AZD1222 COVID-19 vaccine. Each CDR3 is given with its conserved first and last residue. Fields, in order: V gene, J gene, clone size, D gene, CDR3 DNA, CDR3 protein. A D gene is named only where the DNA matches it firmly. Clone size appears in some rows only: once, few, many, or a class for an expanded clone.

TRBV2	TRBJ1-2	-	-	TGTGCCAGCAGGGACCCGCCTCCCTATGGCTACACCTTC	CASRDPPPYGYTF
TRBV2	TRBJ2-7	few	TRBD2	TGTGCCAGCAGTGTAGGGACTACCTACGAGCAGTACTTC	CASSVGTTYEQYF
TRBV21-1	TRBJ1-6	-	-	TGTGCCAGCAGCAAAGCCGCCGGAGGGAGGGGGCCGGTTAATTCACCCCTCCACTTT	CASSKAAGGRGPVNSPLHF
TRBV4-1	TRBJ1-3	few	-	TGCGCCAGCAGCCAAGAAGGCCCGGGAAGCTCTGGAAACACCATATATTTT	CASSQEGPGSSGNTIYF
TRBV3-1/TRBV3-2	TRBJ1-5	-	-	TGTGCCAGCAGCCCCTCGGGAGGGAACACACACGTCCAGCATTTT	CASSPSGGNTHVQHF
TRBV30	TRBJ2-7	-	-	TGTGCCTGCTCCAAGGACGGAGCGAGGTACGAGCAGTACTTC	CACSKDGARYEQYF
TRBV11-2	TRBJ2-7	-	-	TGTGCCAGCAGCTTAGATGGTAGGGCAGACTCCTACGAGCAGTACTTC	CASSLDGRADSYEQYF
TRBV9	TRBJ2-7	once	-	TGTGCCAGCAGCGTAGGGGAAAGGGGTATCAACGAGCAGTACTTC	CASSVGERGINEQYF
TRBV5-1	TRBJ2-3	-	-	TGCGCCAGCAGCTTCGGTGGCACAGATACGCAGTATTTT	CASSFGGTDTQYF
TRBV5-5	TRBJ2-5	-	-	TGTGCCAGCAGCCCGCCCGGGACACAGAAGACCCAGTACTTC	CASSPPGTQKTQYF
TRBV4-3	TRBJ2-1	-	-	TGCGCCAGCAGCCAAGTATCCACAGGGGAATGGGCGGGGGCCCTCTACAATGAGCAGTTCTTC	CASSQVSTGEWAGALYNEQFF
TRBV11-3	TRBJ2-7	-	TRBD1	TGTGCCAGCAGCTTAGGGGACCCGGGACAGGGAAAATACGAGCAGTACTTC	CASSLGDPGQGKYEQYF
TRBV5-8	TRBJ1-2	-	-	TGTGCCAGCAGCGGTAGATCCGAGCCGCGATATGGCTACACCTTC	CASSGRSEPRYGYTF
TRBV19	TRBJ1-2	-	-	TGTGCCAGTAGTATAGGGGGGCTGGCGGGCTACACCTTC	CASSIGGLAGYTF
TRBV27	TRBJ2-1	-	-	TGTGCCAGCAGTTTATTCAATGAGCAGTTCTTC	CASSLFNEQFF
TRBV2	TRBJ1-2	once	TRBD1	TGTGCCAGCAGTGAACTTTCAGGGGGCGCGAGCTACACCTTC	CASSELSGGASYTF
TRBV3-1/TRBV3-2	TRBJ2-5	-	-	TGTGCCAGCAGCCGGGATTGGACGCGCCAAGAGACCCAGTACTTC	CASSRDWTRQETQYF
TRBV5-3	TRBJ2-7	-	-	TGTGCCAGAAAGGGGTCCACGGCGGACGAGCAGTACTTC	CARKGSTADEQYF
TRBV6-5	TRBJ2-7	-	-	TGTGCCAGCAGTTACTCGCCGGTTCCCTCCTACGAGCAGTACTTC	CASSYSPVPSYEQYF
TRBV6-4	TRBJ1-2	-	-	TGTGCCAGCAGTGACTCGAGACAGGTCTATGGCTACACCTTC	CASSDSRQVYGYTF
TRBV5-5	TRBJ2-7	-	TRBD2	TGTGCCAGCAGCTTGAGTAGCGGGGGCTATTACGAGCAGTACTTC	CASSLSSGGYYEQYF
TRBV6-5	TRBJ1-2	-	TRBD1	TGTGCCAGCAGGGACAGGGGGCTGGTAGACTATGGCTACACCTTC	CASRDRGLVDYGYTF
TRBV5-4	TRBJ1-2	-	-	TGTGCCAGCAGCTTGTCGGGGGCGCGGAGCACCTTC	CASSLSGARSTF
TRBV6-1	TRBJ1-5	-	-	TGTGCCAGCTCAGGTAGCAATCAGCCCCAGCATTTT	CASSGSNQPQHF
TRBV6-5	TRBJ1-5	few	-	TGTGCCAGCAGGGGTTGGGCCAGCAATCAGCCCCAGCATTTT	CASRGWASNQPQHF
TRBV5-5	TRBJ2-2	-	-	TGTGCCAGCAGCCCAGGGGTCGGGGCCGGGGAGCTGTTTTTT	CASSPGVGAGELFF